This T cell receptor beta chain was identified in a study of response to subunit inactivated influenza vaccine. General study findings and limits: Every seasonal influenza vaccination brings in few new T cells, the authors suggested.

The V gene lost 5 bases and the J gene lost 1 base, with 14 bases spanning the gap. Germline loops: CDR1 DFQATT, CDR2 SNEGSKA (reference sequence). The CDR3 has 14 amino acids. MiXCR, run by TCRdb on the RT-PCR reads, gives a single entry per CDR3 protein. The sample consists of about half a million distinct CDR3 sequences, roughly 11% of them appearing once. The sample holds a few counts of this clonotype. Antigen specificity is unknown. The rearrangement joins TRBV20-1 to TRBJ1-1; perhaps TRBD1 as D (6 bases). This sequence originates from a man aged 45-65 years who received an inactivated influenza vaccine. This specimen consisted of PBMCs from blood, obtained more than 35 days after vaccination. The CDR3 region is CSAAWGARNTEAFF. For the CDR3, the DNA is TGCAGTGCTGCCTGGGGGGCGAGGAACACTGAAGCTTTCTTT.